Shown below are 7 T cell receptor beta chains from a single sample sequenced in a study of blood T cell repertoires in COVID-19. The table came from immunoSEQ multiplex PCR; TCRdb's copy has only in-frame clones and leaves some out. The sample has fewer than 30,000 clones; roughly 89% are singletons. Sequencing was done on a sample of peripheral blood. All receptors derive from a human donor in a cohort sampled during active COVID-19.

The V call is TRBV10-3, the J call TRBJ1-2; D is perhaps TRBD1 (5 bases). Trimming removed 4 bases from V and 8 bases from J, with 8 bases in between. This CDR3 contains 11 residues. CDR1 and CDR2 (germline): ENHRY, SYGVKD. The CDR3 spells CAISGGDGYTF. The CDR3 nucleotides are TGTGCCATCAGTGGGGGGGACGGCTACACCTTC.

This clone was seen a single time. This chain joins TRBV30 and TRBJ1-2; 7 nucleotides align to TRBD1. Trimming cost V 5 bases and J 6 bases; bases outside gene matches: 6. CDR1 and CDR2 from the germline V gene are GTSNPN and SVGIG (reference sequence). The CDR3 has 12 residues. The CDR3 coding sequence is TGTGCCTGGGATGGAACAGGGGATGGCTACACCTTC. This translates into CAWDGTGDGYTF.

The J gene is TRBJ2-2, the V gene TRBV12-3 or TRBV12-4, with a tentative D call TRBD1 (5 bases). The CDR3 is 13 amino acids. The V and J ends lost 3 bases and 6 bases respectively, with 8 bases between them. The CDR3 DNA is TGTGCCAGCAGTTTGGGGCTGGCCGGGGAGCTGTTTTTT. Translating gives CASSLGLAGELFF.

The chain combines TRBV4-1 with TRBJ1-4; a possible D gene is TRBD1 (6 bases). Germline lookup yields CDR1 MGHRA and CDR2 YSYEKL. The V gene lost 4 bases and the J gene lost 5 bases, with 17 bases spanning the gap. This CDR3 spans 16 amino acids. The CDR3 sequence is CASSLPRTGLNEKLFF. CDR3 DNA sequence: TGCGCCAGCAGCCTTCCCCGTACAGGGTTGAATGAAAAACTGTTTTTT.

The chain joins TRBV24-1 to TRBJ2-3, with 13 nucleotides matching TRBD2. The germline CDR1 and CDR2 sequences are KGHDR and SFDVKD. V shed 7 bases, J shed 6 bases, and the junction held 9 bases outside the gene matches. CDR3 length: 16 residues. CDR3 loop: CATSRTSGSHGDTQYF. DNA of the CDR3: TGTGCCACCAGCCGGACTAGCGGGAGCCACGGGGATACGCAGTATTTT.

V and J are TRBV24-1 and TRBJ2-3; TRBD1 is a possible D gene (6 bases). CDR3 size: 15 residues. Trimming left V 3 bases short and J 1 base short, with 10 bases between. CDR1 is KGHDR and CDR2 is SFDVKD in the germline V gene. CDR3 amino acids: CATSDGGAGTDTQYF. The CDR3, as DNA: TGTGCCACCAGTGATGGGGGCGCGGGCACAGATACGCAGTATTTT.

The CDR3 region has the DNA TGTGCCAGCAGTCTCTTTGTTCAAGAGACCCAGTACTTC. It is translated as CASSLFVQETQYF. This chain links TRBV2 with TRBJ2-5; D gene unclear. Deletions cut 5 bases from V and 2 bases from J, with 9 bases between. Looked up from germline, CDR1 is SNHLY and CDR2 is FYNNEI. This CDR3 is 13 amino acids long.